The 25 T cell receptor beta chains below come from one sample, sequenced in a study of T cells in Graves' hyperthyroidism and ophthalmopathy. TCR beta CDR3 regions were amplified from RNA transcripts. First-round RT-PCR targeting the TCR CDR3 was performed with the HTBI primer set. TCRdb re-analysed the multiplex PCR reads in MiXCR, keeping a single row per CDR3 protein. The data contain 700,000 to 850,000 distinct CDR3 sequences, approximately 36% of them seen just once; the ten biggest clones take up roughly 30%. Sequencing used blood. These receptors were obtained from a woman aged 40 to 49 with Graves' hyperthyroidism.

V and J are TRBV29-1 and TRBJ1-2; TRBD1 aligns across 10 bases. Germline CDR1 SQVTM, CDR2 ANQGSEA. Unmatched junction bases numbered 4, after V lost 3 bases and J lost 3 bases. CDR3 length: 14 residues. The CDR3 region is CSVDRDRGDYGYTF. The CDR3 nucleotides read TGCAGCGTTGATAGGGACAGGGGTGACTATGGCTACACCTTC. The full variable domain, with the rest looked up from reference TRBV29-1 and TRBJ1-2, is SAVISQKPSRDICQRGTSLTIQCQVDSQVTMMFWYRQQPGQSLTLIATANQGSEATYESGFVIDKFPISRPNLTFSTLTVSNMSPEDSSIYLCSVDRDRGDYGYTFGSGTRLTVV.

The genes are TRBV7-2 and TRBJ2-7; weak D call: TRBD1 (5 bases). Looked up from germline, CDR1 is SGHTA and CDR2 is FQGNSA. The CDR3 extends over 12 amino acids. Trimming cost V 3 bases and J 5 bases, with 8 bases left between them. The CDR3 reads CASSFAGNEQYF. The CDR3 DNA sequence: TGTGCCAGCAGCTTTGCAGGGAACGAGCAGTACTTC.

The rearrangement links TRBV7-2 to TRBJ2-7; 7 bases line up with TRBD2. The germline V gene has CDR1 SGHTA and CDR2 FQGNSA. V lost 6 bases to trimming and J lost 6 bases; unmatched junction nucleotides: 5. The CDR3 runs 12 residues. The chain's CDR3 is CASRLRTSEQYF. The CDR3 DNA follows: TGTGCCAGCAGACTTCGGACTAGCGAGCAGTACTTC.

The chain links TRBV14 to TRBJ1-2; TRBD1 matches at 9 bases. Germline assignment: CDR1 SGHDN and CDR2 FVKESK. The trim removed 4 bases at V and 4 bases at J, leaving 4 bases unmatched. The CDR3 is made up of 14 amino acids. Written as DNA, the CDR3 is TGTGCCAGCAGCCGGGACAGGGCGGGCTATGGCTACACCTTC. Encoded protein: CASSRDRAGYGYTF.

The chain joins TRBV7-2 to TRBJ1-6; D perhaps matches TRBD1 (6 bases). The CDR3 is 15 amino acids. Deletions cut 6 bases from V and 7 bases from J, with 16 bases between. Germline V gene sequence: CDR1 SGHTA, CDR2 FQGNSA. CDR3 sequence (DNA): TGTGCCAGCAGTTTCGAGGGGGTCCTGAATTCACCCCTCCACTTT. This sequence encodes CASSFEGVLNSPLHF.

This clonotype was counted many times. The rearrangement links TRBV10-3 to TRBJ2-7, with 7 positions matching TRBD1. Per the germline V gene, CDR1 is ENHRY and CDR2 is SYGVKD. Losses at the gene ends were 3 bases for V and 2 bases for J; bases not matched to a gene: 10. The CDR3 extends over 16 amino acids. DNA for the CDR3: TGTGCCATCAGTGATCAACCCCCCGGGACAGCCTACGAGCAGTACTTC. Translation gives CAISDQPPGTAYEQYF.

The chain links TRBV28 to TRBJ2-2; D perhaps matches TRBD1 (5 bases). V lost 7 bases to trimming and J lost 7 bases, with 16 bases between them. The CDR3 has 14 residues. Germline-derived CDR1 and CDR2 are MDHEN and SYDVKM. The CDR3 reads CASTTSAQGGELFF. As DNA, the CDR3 is TGTGCCAGCACCACAAGTGCGCAGGGCGGGGAGCTGTTTTTT.

The rearrangement links TRBV7-8 to TRBJ1-5; tentative D call: TRBD1 (6 bases). The CDR3 loop spans 16 amino acids. Looked up from germline, CDR1 is SGHVS and CDR2 is FQNEAQ. V lost 4 bases and J 9 bases, leaving 22 bases between the germline ends. CDR3 in amino acids: CASSSPLGGSAGPQHF. The CDR3, as DNA: TGTGCCAGCAGCTCCCCCCTCGGGGGCTCGGCGGGGCCCCAGCATTTT.

Remarks on this clonotype: A much larger clone is a single base away; this may be a read error. This sequence joins TRBV10-3 and TRBJ2-7; TRBD2 agrees at 8 bases. The CDR3 sequence is 14 residues long. With 8 bases clipped from V and 3 bases from J, the junction kept 9 bases outside the gene matches. The germline V gene encodes CDR1 ENHRY and CDR2 SYGVKD. The chain's CDR3 is CAILRRGVGYEQYF. The CDR3 DNA reads as TGTGCCATCCTCCGGCGGGGGGTTGGCTACGAGCAGTACTTC.

The rearrangement uses TRBV7-9 and TRBJ2-1; 12 nucleotides match TRBD2. The CDR3 consists of 17 residues. Trimming at V came to 5 bases and at J to 5 bases, leaving 10 bases not matched to a gene. Germline lookup yields CDR1 SEHNR and CDR2 FQNEAQ (reference sequence). CDR3: CASSLMQGLAGNNEQFF. The CDR3, as DNA: TGTGCCAGCAGCCTAATGCAAGGACTAGCGGGAAACAATGAGCAGTTCTTC.

As regards this clonotype: One end of the junction varies from germline; a read error may be responsible. The chain has TRBV5-1 and TRBJ2-7; D is uncertain. Germline CDR1 and CDR2: SGHRS and YFSETQ. This CDR3 contains 15 residues. The CDR3 sequence: CASSLIPASYYEQYF. CDR3 coding DNA: TGTGCCAGCAGCTTGATTCCGGCAAGTTACTACGAGCAGTACTTC.

This clonotype has more than one count but fewer than ten. The rearrangement uses TRBV6-5 and TRBJ2-7; the D gene is possibly TRBD2 (5 bases). V was trimmed by 10 bases and J by 1 base, leaving 17 bases between them. Germline V CDR1 and CDR2: MNHEY, SVGAGI. There are 14 residues in the CDR3. CDR3 sequence reads: CATAKLSGSYEQYF. The CDR3 nucleotides read TGTGCCACCGCGAAGTTAAGCGGTTCCTACGAGCAGTACTTC.

To note about this clonotype: This could be a read error, since a much larger clone is one nucleotide away. CDR3 sequence: CSASPSGEEAFF. The DNA for the CDR3 is TGCAGTGCTAGCCCGTCAGGGGAGGAAGCTTTCTTT. The chain links TRBV20-1 to TRBJ1-1, with D possibly matching TRBD1 (6 bases). Germline V CDR1 and CDR2: DFQATT, SNEGSKA (reference sequence). This CDR3 region has 12 residues. V lost 3 bases, J lost 8 bases, and 13 bases lay in between.

The V and J genes are TRBV10-3 and TRBJ1-6, with D possibly matching TRBD1 (5 bases). In germline, CDR1 is ENHRY, CDR2 SYGVKD. V was cut by 2 bases and J by 8 bases, with 16 bases left in between. CDR3 size: 16 residues. The CDR3 DNA follows: TGTGCCATCAGTGAGGGTACAGGACGCGTTCATTCACCCCTCCACTTT. It codes for CAISEGTGRVHSPLHF.

The chain has TRBV10-3 and TRBJ2-5; D is ambiguous. Germline loops: CDR1 ENHRY, CDR2 SYGVKD. Trimming shortened V by 4 bases and J by 5 bases, and 17 bases separated the two germline ends. The CDR3 length is 15 residues. The CDR3 DNA reads as TGTGCCATCAGTGCTAGTTTCCTCGCCGGGGAGACCCAGTACTTC. This codes for CAISASFLAGETQYF.

The chain is built from TRBV4-2 and TRBJ1-5; 7 bases are shared with TRBD1. The CDR3 runs 16 residues. The trim removed 5 bases at V and 7 bases at J, leaving 14 bases unmatched. CDR1 is LGHNA, CDR2 YNFKEQ, per germline. CDR3 sequence (DNA): TGTGCCAGCAGCTTGTTTGGGACAGAGAAAGAACAGCCCCAGCATTTT. Protein: CASSLFGTEKEQPQHF.

This chain connects TRBV6-6 to TRBJ1-2; D unclear. Per the germline V gene, CDR1 is MNHNY and CDR2 is SVGAGI (reference sequence). This CDR3 contains 12 residues. Trimming shortened V by 6 bases and J by 4 bases, and 9 bases separated the two germline ends. This chain's CDR3 is CASRVGSYGYTF. CDR3 bases: TGTGCCAGCAGGGTCGGGAGCTATGGCTACACCTTC.

The V and J genes are TRBV5-1 and TRBJ1-1; no clear D gene. Germline assignment: CDR1 SGHRS and CDR2 YFSETQ. Trimming took 0 bases from V and 3 from J, leaving 12 bases between them. The CDR3 loop spans 15 amino acids. The CDR3 loop is CASSLGVREDTEAFF. The CDR3 DNA sequence: TGCGCCAGCAGCTTGGGGGTGAGGGAGGACACTGAAGCTTTCTTT. The full variable domain, rest sourced from reference TRBV5-1 and TRBJ1-1, is KAGVTQTPRYLIKTRGQQVTLSCSPISGHRSVSWYQQTPGQGLQFLFEYFSETQRNKGNFPGRFSGRQFSNSRSEMNVSTLELGDSALYLCASSLGVREDTEAFFGQGTRLTVV.

The V call is TRBV12-3 or TRBV12-4, the J call TRBJ1-1; 11 bases are a match to TRBD1. This CDR3 contains 15 residues. With V trimmed by 3 bases and J by 5 bases, 5 bases remained unmatched. The CDR3 is CASSFGQGAWTEAFF. In DNA, the CDR3 is TGTGCCAGCAGTTTTGGACAGGGGGCGTGGACTGAAGCTTTCTTT.

To note about this clonotype: This sequence may be a read error, since a much larger clone differs from it by one base. The chain combines TRBV29-1 with TRBJ1-1; weak D call: TRBD1 (5 bases). Trimming took off 7 bases at V and 4 bases at J, with 10 bases between the two ends. This CDR3 comprises 11 residues. Germline-derived CDR1 and CDR2 are SQVTM and ANQGSEA. This CDR3 is CSATGATEAFF. CDR3 nucleotides: TGCAGCGCTACCGGGGCCACTGAAGCTTTCTTT.

The V gene is TRBV6-7, the J gene TRBJ1-1; D is possibly TRBD1 (5 bases). TRBV6-7 is filed as an ORF, its function uncertain. V lost 2 bases to trimming and J lost 1 base, with 8 bases between them. The CDR3 length is 14 residues. The CDR3: CASSYPDRNTEAFF. The CDR3 bases are TGTGCCAGCAGTTACCCAGACAGGAACACTGAAGCTTTCTTT.

A word on this clonotype: The junction departs from the called germline gene at one end, perhaps through a read error. The V call is TRBV6-5, the J call TRBJ2-5, with D maybe TRBD1 (5 bases). This CDR3 spans 14 amino acids. Per germline, CDR1 MNHEY and CDR2 SVGAGI. The CDR3 spells CASSYPGAVETQHF. The CDR3 coding sequence is TGTGCCAGCAGTTACCCTGGGGCAGTAGAGACCCAGCACTTC.

This chain joins TRBV4-3 and TRBJ1-1; D is undetermined. Germline loops: CDR1 LGHNA, CDR2 YSLEER. V lost 5 bases, J lost 3 bases, and 10 bases lay in between. CDR3 length equals 13 residues. The CDR3 sequence is CASSEAGDTEAFF. The DNA for the CDR3 is TGCGCCAGCAGCGAAGCTGGGGACACTGAAGCTTTCTTT.

This clonotype was seen ten or more times. The chain links TRBV24-1 to TRBJ1-1; 9 nucleotides match TRBD1. The trim removed 3 bases at V and 3 bases at J, leaving 1 base unmatched. This CDR3 has 14 residues. The V gene's germline CDR1 is KGHDR and CDR2 SFDVKD. CDR3 residues: CATSDGQGYTEAFF. CDR3 nucleotides: TGTGCCACCAGTGATGGACAGGGGTACACTGAAGCTTTCTTT.

The V and J genes are TRBV7-9 and TRBJ1-5, with 9 positions matching TRBD1. Trimming removed 5 bases from V and 6 bases from J; junction bases left unmatched: 8. Germline V lookup: CDR1 SEHNR, CDR2 FQNEAQ (reference sequence). CDR3 size: 15 residues. CDR3 sequence (DNA): TGTGCCAGCAGCCCAGGACAGGGGTTCCCTCAGCCCCAGCATTTT. This gives the protein CASSPGQGFPQPQHF.